Reported below is one TCR beta chain. Its antigen is unknown. These data belong to a study of Ad26.COV2.S vaccination and SARS-CoV-2 variants. Study in general: Each vaccinee took Ad26.COV2.S intramuscularly, once or twice 56 days apart.

This table comes from immunoSEQ multiplex PCR, and its TCRdb copy is limited to in-frame clones, with some not included. This repertoire shows around 300,000 clones, approximately 86% found once; its top ten account for approximately 12%. The CDR3 covers 15 residues. Germline lookup yields CDR1 LGHDT and CDR2 YNNKEL (reference sequence). V was shortened by 0 bases and J by 2 bases, with 9 bases between the two germline ends. Study-wide points: Vaccine and placebo recipients had comparable breadth of non-spike TCRs.

Treatment defined: roughly 20 received Ad26.COV2.S at low or high dose, single or two shots; five or six received placebo; per-sample allocation not given. On day 63 after the first injection, vaccine and placebo recipients gave samples. The chain employs TRBV3-1 (or the pseudogene TRBV3-2) and TRBJ2-3; tentatively, D is TRBD1 (5 bases). The sample was peripheral blood, taken in a trial of Ad26.COV2.S vaccine versus placebo. The clonotype comes from a person aged 18-60 years who received the Ad26.COV2.S COVID-19 vaccine or a placebo. CDR3 residues: CASSQDDSPTDTQYF. As DNA, the CDR3 is TGTGCCAGCAGCCAAGACGACAGCCCCACAGATACGCAGTATTTT.